A single sample is the source of the 25 T cell receptor beta chains below, sequenced in a study of blood T cells in healthy people across ages. Primers used in a second PCR of roughly 7 to 12 cycles were a sample-barcoded 5' primer and a J-beta primer mix. TCRdb re-derived calls from the 5' RACE reads in MiXCR, one entry per CDR3 protein. Of 540,000 or so distinct CDR3 sequences listed, less than 25% are singletons. These data also featured in a second study, about T cells of mothers and their children.

Specimen: blood. These receptors all come from a boy younger than 18 in good health.

This clonotype has just a few counts. This chain uses TRBV30 with TRBJ2-5; the D is unclear. The CDR3 spans 13 residues. V lost 1 base to trimming and J lost 0 bases, with 6 bases between them. Germline V gene lookup returns CDR1 GTSNPN and CDR2 SVGIG (reference sequence). Here the CDR3 reads CAWSGGHQETQYF. CDR3 bases: TGTGCCTGGAGTGGTGGCCACCAAGAGACCCAGTACTTC. Full variable domain (rest looked up from reference TRBV30 and TRBJ2-5): SQTIHQWPATLVQPVGSPLSLECTVEGTSNPNLYWYRQAAGRGLQLLFYSVGIGQISSEVPQNLSASRPQDRQFILSSKKLLLSDSGFYLCAWSGGHQETQYFGPGTRLLVL.

The rearrangement uses TRBV12-3 or TRBV12-4 and TRBJ1-2, with 11 bases fitting TRBD1. The CDR3 has 14 amino acids. Trimming took 5 bases from V and 7 from J; bases not matched to a gene: 6. Here the CDR3 DNA reads TGTGCCAGCAGTATCGGACAGGGGGCGGCTGGCTACACCTTC. Translating it yields CASSIGQGAAGYTF.

The rearrangement uses TRBV19 and TRBJ1-5; the D is unclear. Trimming cost V 8 bases and J 1 base, with 9 bases left between them. Germline CDR1 is LNHDA and CDR2 is SQIVND (reference sequence). The CDR3 spans 13 residues. The CDR3 nucleotides are TGTGCCAGTGGTCGCGTAAGCAATCAGCCCCAGCATTTT. It specifies CASGRVSNQPQHF.

The chain employs TRBV25-1 and TRBJ2-7, with 7 nucleotides matching TRBD1. The CDR3 length is 17 residues. The V gene end was trimmed by 4 bases and the J gene end by 2 bases; junction bases not matched to a gene: 14. In germline, CDR1 is MGHDK, CDR2 SYGVNS. CDR3 region: CASSARRGLTGTYEQYF. The DNA for the CDR3 is TGTGCCAGCAGTGCACGTCGCGGACTGACAGGGACCTACGAGCAGTACTTC.

Ten or more counts support this clonotype. The chain recombines TRBV2 with TRBJ1-4, with 7 positions matching TRBD1. This CDR3 is built from 14 residues. Germline V lookup: CDR1 SNHLY, CDR2 FYNNEI. V shed 6 bases, J shed 0 bases, and the junction held 1 base outside the gene matches. The CDR3 DNA follows: TGTGCCAGCAGGGGGACAGCAACTAATGAAAAACTGTTTTTT. It translates to CASRGTATNEKLFF.

The rearrangement uses TRBV6-1 and TRBJ1-2, with 12 bases identical to TRBD1. Unmatched junction bases numbered 6, after V lost 2 bases and J lost 2 bases. Germline values: CDR1 MNHNS, CDR2 SASEGT. The CDR3 totals 17 residues. CDR3: CASSEFKGQGANYGYTF. CDR3 DNA sequence: TGTGCCAGCAGTGAATTTAAGGGACAGGGGGCCAACTATGGCTACACCTTC.

The chain recombines TRBV9 with TRBJ2-7, with TRBD2 matching over 7 bases. The V gene end was trimmed by 4 bases and the J gene end by 3 bases; junction bases not matched to a gene: 16. Looked up from germline, CDR1 is SGDLS and CDR2 is YYNGEE. The CDR3 sequence is 17 residues long. CDR3 sequence (DNA): TGTGCCAGCAGCCCTGGTAGCGGGCCCTTTGAGGACTACGAGCAGTACTTC. It encodes CASSPGSGPFEDYEQYF. The whole variable domain, remainder taken from reference TRBV9 and TRBJ2-7, is DSGVTQTPKHLITATGQRVTLRCSPRSGDLSVYWYQQSLDQGLQFLIQYYNGEERAKGNILERFSAQQFPDLHSELNLSSLELGDSALYFCASSPGSGPFEDYEQYFGPGTRLTVT.

The rearrangement uses TRBV20-1 and TRBJ2-1, with D uncertain. Trimming pared 1 base from V and 8 bases from J, leaving 18 bases between. Germline V lookup: CDR1 DFQATT, CDR2 SNEGSKA (reference sequence). This CDR3 spans 15 amino acids. The CDR3 nucleotides read TGCAGTGCTAGAGCGGCCACCCAATCGAGAGATGAGCAGTTCTTC. It codes for CSARAATQSRDEQFF.

V usage is TRBV5-5 and J usage is TRBJ2-1, with TRBD1 as a possible D gene (7 bases). With 2 bases removed from V and 14 bases from J, the gap between germline ends came to 14 bases. This CDR3 spans 12 amino acids. From germline, CDR1 is SGHKS and CDR2 YYEKEE (reference sequence). The CDR3 region has the DNA TGTGCCAGCAGCTTCAGGGGGGAGAAGGAGTTCTTC. Its protein product is CASSFRGEKEFF.

The rearrangement joins TRBV5-1 to TRBJ1-2, with no clear D. Germline loops: CDR1 SGHRS, CDR2 YFSETQ. Trimming removed 4 bases from V and 0 bases from J, with 13 bases in between. The CDR3 runs to 15 residues. CDR3 DNA sequence: TGCGCCAGCAGCCCCGGGTCGGAAGCTAACTATGGCTACACCTTC. Its protein is CASSPGSEANYGYTF. The full variable domain, in which reference TRBV5-1 and TRBJ1-2 provide the parts outside the CDR3, is KAGVTQTPRYLIKTRGQQVTLSCSPISGHRSVSWYQQTPGQGLQFLFEYFSETQRNKGNFPGRFSGRQFSNSRSEMNVSTLELGDSALYLCASSPGSEANYGYTFGSGTRLTVV.

The J gene is TRBJ2-2, the V gene TRBV6-7; 13 positions match TRBD2. TRBV6-7 is known as an ORF, though its function is uncertain. The CDR3 has 18 amino acids. The V gene end was trimmed by 6 bases and the J gene end by 1 base; junction bases not matched to a gene: 8. The DNA of the CDR3 is TGTGCCAGCAGCGAGGGACTAGCGGGGTGTTTGAACACCGGGGAGCTGTTTTTT. It translates to CASSEGLAGCLNTGELFF.

With respect to this clonotype: At one end the junction does not follow the germline gene, possibly because of a read error. The chain employs TRBV29-1 and TRBJ1-2, with TRBD1 identical over 8 bases. This CDR3 contains 13 residues. Germline CDR1 and CDR2: SQVTM and ANQGSEA. The DNA for the CDR3 is TGCAGCGCCAAACCAGGGGGCGCTTATGGCTACGCCTTC. It codes for CSAKPGGAYGYAF.

This clonotype was seen a few times. The chain is built from TRBV5-1 and TRBJ2-5; D is unclear. With the DNA end fitting TRBJ2-7 better, the J assignment may be wrong. The CDR3 extends over 13 amino acids. CDR1 and CDR2 from the germline V gene are SGHRS and YFSETQ. CDR3 in amino acids: CASSSPFPPEQYF. CDR3 sequence (DNA): TGCGCCAGCAGCTCGCCTTTTCCCCCCGAGCAGTACTTC.

This clonotype was counted only a few times. The CDR3 DNA sequence: TGTGCCAGCAGTCCCTATCGACAGGGGGTGGGCACTGAAGCTTTCTTT. Protein: CASSPYRQGVGTEAFF. The rearrangement uses TRBV7-9 and TRBJ1-1; 9 bases align to TRBD1. The J segment lost 4 bases and the V segment lost 6 bases, leaving 12 bases of the junction unmatched. The CDR3 runs to 16 residues. In germline, CDR1 is SEHNR, CDR2 FQNEAQ (reference sequence).

The chain is built from TRBV14 and TRBJ1-4; D not resolved. With 3 bases removed from V and 3 bases from J, the gap between germline ends came to 8 bases. The CDR3 is 14 residues long. Looked up from germline, CDR1 is SGHDN and CDR2 is FVKESK. CDR3 loop: CASSHTAANEKLFF. CDR3 DNA: TGTGCCAGCAGCCACACAGCAGCTAATGAAAAACTGTTTTTT. Full variable domain (rest looked up from reference TRBV14 and TRBJ1-4): EAGVTQFPSHSVIEKGQTVTLRCDPISGHDNLYWYRRVMGKEIKFLLHFVKESKQDESGMPNNRFLAERTGGTYSTLKVQPAELEDSGVYFCASSHTAANEKLFFGSGTQLSVL.

The chain combines TRBV20-1 with TRBJ2-1; no reliable D call. V lost 5 bases to trimming and J lost 0 bases, with 11 bases between them. The CDR3 runs to 14 residues. The germline V gene has CDR1 DFQATT and CDR2 SNEGSKA (reference sequence). DNA for the CDR3: TGCAGTGCTGACTCGTTGGGCTCCTACAATGAGCAGTTCTTC. This translates into CSADSLGSYNEQFF.

The genes are TRBV29-1 and TRBJ2-1, with D hard to call. CDR3 size: 15 residues. With 3 bases removed from V and 1 base from J, the gap between germline ends came to 13 bases. Per germline, CDR1 SQVTM and CDR2 ANQGSEA. The CDR3 loop is CSVEGRTTSYNEQFF. CDR3 DNA sequence: TGCAGCGTTGAGGGAAGGACGACTTCCTACAATGAGCAGTTCTTC.

This clonotype was picked up a small number of times. The chain employs TRBV20-1 and TRBJ2-7, with 7 positions matching TRBD2. This CDR3 contains 14 residues. The germline gives CDR1 DFQATT, CDR2 SNEGSKA (reference sequence). With V trimmed by 6 bases and J by 6 bases, 14 bases remained unmatched. The CDR3 is CSAPGGLGPFEQYF. CDR3 DNA sequence: TGCAGTGCCCCGGGAGGACTAGGGCCCTTCGAGCAGTACTTC.

As regards this clonotype: Sequence at one end of the junction differs from germline and may be a read error. V and J are TRBV10-3 and TRBJ2-4; perhaps TRBD1 as D (6 bases). Per the germline V gene, CDR1 is ENHRY and CDR2 is SYGVKD. This CDR3 is 15 amino acids long. This chain's CDR3 is CAISESGQRKSIQYF. The CDR3 DNA reads as TGTGCCATCAGTGAGTCTGGACAGAGGAAAAGCATTCAGTACTTC.

The chain combines TRBV12-3 or TRBV12-4 with TRBJ1-2, with unresolved D. The CDR3 is made up of 12 amino acids. Trimming stripped 0 bases from V and 8 bases from J, with 7 bases between. CDR3 in DNA: TGTGCCAGCAGTTTAGCGCGTTCAGGCTACACCTTC. Translation: CASSLARSGYTF.

CDR3 amino acids: CASTRGGSNEQFF. The CDR3 DNA reads TGTGCCAGCACCCGGGGGGGGAGCAATGAGCAGTTCTTC. This chain uses TRBV28 with TRBJ2-1, with 8 positions matching TRBD2. With V trimmed by 7 bases and J by 6 bases, 5 bases remained unmatched. The germline gives CDR1 MDHEN, CDR2 SYDVKM. The CDR3 covers 13 residues.

This clonotype has more than one count but fewer than ten. V gene TRBV28 combines with J gene TRBJ2-6, with D unresolved. CDR1 is MDHEN, CDR2 SYDVKM, per germline. CDR3 length: 15 amino acids. The V gene lost 3 bases and the J gene lost 0 bases, with 6 bases spanning the gap. CDR3 sequence: CASSLGISGANVLTF. CDR3 nucleotides: TGTGCCAGCAGTTTGGGAATCTCTGGGGCCAACGTCCTGACTTTC.

This clonotype showed up many times. The chain employs TRBV6-2 or TRBV6-3 and TRBJ2-5; D call uncertain. V lost 8 bases and J 4 bases, leaving 8 bases between the germline ends. Germline V gives CDR1 MNHEY, CDR2 SVGEGT. The CDR3 loop spans 11 amino acids. The CDR3 DNA sequence: TGTGCCAGCGGGTTTGGAGAGACCCAGTACTTC. It codes for CASGFGETQYF.

This clonotype was detected a few times. The chain joins TRBV6-5 to TRBJ1-1; no firm D call. This CDR3 spans 15 amino acids. V was cut by 2 bases and J by 8 bases, with 18 bases left in between. CDR1 is MNHEY, CDR2 SVGAGI, per germline. CDR3 bases: TGTGCCAGCAGTTACCAGCGGGCCACCGAAGCCGAAGCTTTCTTT. It yields the protein CASSYQRATEAEAFF.

The sample holds one count of this clonotype. CDR3 DNA sequence: TGTGCCAGCAGTTACGTGCGTTCATCCACAGATACGCAGTATTTT. Its protein is CASSYVRSSTDTQYF. V usage is TRBV6-2 or TRBV6-3 and J usage is TRBJ2-3; D is ambiguous. Germline CDR1 is MNHEY and CDR2 is SVGEGT. The CDR3 extends over 15 amino acids. The V and J ends lost 2 bases and 2 bases respectively, with 11 bases between them.